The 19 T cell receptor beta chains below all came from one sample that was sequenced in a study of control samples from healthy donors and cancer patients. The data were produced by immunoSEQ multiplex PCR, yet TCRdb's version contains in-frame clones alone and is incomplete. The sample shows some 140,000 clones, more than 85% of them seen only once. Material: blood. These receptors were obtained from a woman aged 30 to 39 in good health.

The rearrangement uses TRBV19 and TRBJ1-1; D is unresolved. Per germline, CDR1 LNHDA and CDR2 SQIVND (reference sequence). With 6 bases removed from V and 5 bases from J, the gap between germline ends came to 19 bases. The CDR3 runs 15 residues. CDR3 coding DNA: TGTGCCAGTAGCGCAGGATGGGCGCGAGGTACTGAAGCTTTCTTT. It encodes CASSAGWARGTEAFF.

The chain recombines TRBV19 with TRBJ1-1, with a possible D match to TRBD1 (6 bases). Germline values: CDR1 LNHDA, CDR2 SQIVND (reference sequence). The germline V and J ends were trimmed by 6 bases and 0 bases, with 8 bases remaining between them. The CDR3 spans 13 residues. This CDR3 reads CASRDSLNTEAFF. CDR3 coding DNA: TGTGCCAGTAGGGACAGTTTGAACACTGAAGCTTTCTTT.

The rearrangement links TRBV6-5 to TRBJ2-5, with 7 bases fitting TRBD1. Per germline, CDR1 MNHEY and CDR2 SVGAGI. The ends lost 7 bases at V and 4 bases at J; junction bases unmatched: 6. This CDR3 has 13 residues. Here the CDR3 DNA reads TGTGCCAGCAAACGGGACAGCCTAGAGACCCAGTACTTC. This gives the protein CASKRDSLETQYF.

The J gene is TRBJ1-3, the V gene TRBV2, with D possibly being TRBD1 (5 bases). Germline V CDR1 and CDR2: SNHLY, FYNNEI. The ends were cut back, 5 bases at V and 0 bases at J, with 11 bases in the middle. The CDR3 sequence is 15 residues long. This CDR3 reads CASSPDRNSGNTIYF. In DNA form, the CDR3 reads TGTGCCAGCAGTCCAGACAGAAACTCTGGAAACACCATATATTTT.

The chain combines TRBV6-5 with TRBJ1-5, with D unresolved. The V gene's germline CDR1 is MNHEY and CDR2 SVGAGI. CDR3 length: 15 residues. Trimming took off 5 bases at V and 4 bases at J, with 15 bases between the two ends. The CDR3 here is CASSPGPKWNQPQHF. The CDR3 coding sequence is TGTGCCAGCAGTCCCGGCCCAAAGTGGAATCAGCCCCAGCATTTT.

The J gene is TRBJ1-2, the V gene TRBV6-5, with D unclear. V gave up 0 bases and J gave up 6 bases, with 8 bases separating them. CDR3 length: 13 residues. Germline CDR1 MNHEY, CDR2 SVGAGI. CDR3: CASSYSSRDGYTF. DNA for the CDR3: TGTGCCAGCAGTTACTCATCCCGGGATGGCTACACCTTC.

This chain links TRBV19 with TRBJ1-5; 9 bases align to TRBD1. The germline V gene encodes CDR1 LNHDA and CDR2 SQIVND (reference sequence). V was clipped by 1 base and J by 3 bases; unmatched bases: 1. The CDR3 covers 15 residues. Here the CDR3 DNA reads TGTGCCAGTAGTATAGGGGACAGGGCCAATCAGCCCCAGCATTTT. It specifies CASSIGDRANQPQHF.

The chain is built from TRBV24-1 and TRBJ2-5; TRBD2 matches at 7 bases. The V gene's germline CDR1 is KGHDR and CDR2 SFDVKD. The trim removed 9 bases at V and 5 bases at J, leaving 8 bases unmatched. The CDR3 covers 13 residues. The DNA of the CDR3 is TGTGCCACCGCAATCGGGGGGTCGGAGACCCAGTACTTC. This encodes CATAIGGSETQYF.

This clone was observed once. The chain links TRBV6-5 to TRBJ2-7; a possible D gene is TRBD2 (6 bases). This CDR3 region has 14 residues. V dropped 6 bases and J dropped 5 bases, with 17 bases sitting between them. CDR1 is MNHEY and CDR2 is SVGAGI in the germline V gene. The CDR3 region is CASRKDGRVDEQYF. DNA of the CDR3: TGTGCCAGCAGGAAGGACGGGAGAGTCGACGAGCAGTACTTC.

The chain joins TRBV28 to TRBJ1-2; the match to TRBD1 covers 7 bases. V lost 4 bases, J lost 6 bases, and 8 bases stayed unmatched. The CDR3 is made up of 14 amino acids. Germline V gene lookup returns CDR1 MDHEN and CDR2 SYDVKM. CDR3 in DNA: TGTGCCAGCAGTTGGGACAGCCAAACGGATGGCTACACCTTC. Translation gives CASSWDSQTDGYTF.

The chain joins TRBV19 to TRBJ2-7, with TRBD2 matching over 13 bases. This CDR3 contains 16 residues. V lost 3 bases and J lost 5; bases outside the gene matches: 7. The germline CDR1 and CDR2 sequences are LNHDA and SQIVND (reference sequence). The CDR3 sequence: CASSMVGLAGKNEQYF. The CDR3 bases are TGTGCCAGTAGTATGGTGGGACTAGCGGGAAAAAACGAGCAGTACTTC.

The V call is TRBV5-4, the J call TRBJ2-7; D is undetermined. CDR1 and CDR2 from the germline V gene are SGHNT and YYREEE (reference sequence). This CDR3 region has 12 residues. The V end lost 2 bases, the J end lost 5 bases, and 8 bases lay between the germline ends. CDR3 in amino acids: CASSFTRNEQYF. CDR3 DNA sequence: TGTGCCAGCAGCTTCACTCGTAACGAGCAGTACTTC.

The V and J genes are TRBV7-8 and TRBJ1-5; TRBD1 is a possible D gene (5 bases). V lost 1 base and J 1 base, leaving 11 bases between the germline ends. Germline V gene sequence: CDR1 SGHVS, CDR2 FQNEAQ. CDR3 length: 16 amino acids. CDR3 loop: CASSLVAPGSNQPQHF. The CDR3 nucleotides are TGTGCCAGCAGCTTAGTGGCTCCAGGGAGCAATCAGCCCCAGCATTTT.

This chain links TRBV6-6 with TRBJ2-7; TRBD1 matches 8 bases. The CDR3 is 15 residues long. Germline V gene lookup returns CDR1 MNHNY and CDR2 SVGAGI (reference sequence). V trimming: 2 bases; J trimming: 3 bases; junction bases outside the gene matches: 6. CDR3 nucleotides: TGTGCCAGCAGTTACCCAGGGGGCGAAGGCTACGAGCAGTACTTC. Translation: CASSYPGGEGYEQYF.

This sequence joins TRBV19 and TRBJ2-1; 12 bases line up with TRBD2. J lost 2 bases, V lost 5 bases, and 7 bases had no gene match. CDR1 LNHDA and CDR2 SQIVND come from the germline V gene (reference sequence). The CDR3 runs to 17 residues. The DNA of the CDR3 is TGTGCCAGTAGTCCGCGACTAGCGGGAGTCACCTACAATGAGCAGTTCTTC. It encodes CASSPRLAGVTYNEQFF. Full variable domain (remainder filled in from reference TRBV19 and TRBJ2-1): DGGITQSPKYLFRKEGQNVTLSCEQNLNHDAMYWYRQDPGQGLRLIYYSQIVNDFQKGDIAEGYSVSREKKESFPLTVTSAQKNPTAFYLCASSPRLAGVTYNEQFFGPGTRLTVL.

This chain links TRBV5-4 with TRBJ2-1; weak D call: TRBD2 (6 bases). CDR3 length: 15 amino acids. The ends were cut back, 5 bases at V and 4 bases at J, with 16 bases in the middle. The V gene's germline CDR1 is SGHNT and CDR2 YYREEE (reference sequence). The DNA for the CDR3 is TGTGCCAGCAGGACCTTGGGACTTATATACAATGAGCAGTTCTTC. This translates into CASRTLGLIYNEQFF.

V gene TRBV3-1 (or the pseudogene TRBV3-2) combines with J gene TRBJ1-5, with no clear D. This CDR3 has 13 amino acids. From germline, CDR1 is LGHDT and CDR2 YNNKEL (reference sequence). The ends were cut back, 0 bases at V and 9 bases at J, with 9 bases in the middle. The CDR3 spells CASSQDPVRPQHF. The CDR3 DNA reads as TGTGCCAGCAGCCAAGACCCCGTGCGGCCCCAGCATTTT.

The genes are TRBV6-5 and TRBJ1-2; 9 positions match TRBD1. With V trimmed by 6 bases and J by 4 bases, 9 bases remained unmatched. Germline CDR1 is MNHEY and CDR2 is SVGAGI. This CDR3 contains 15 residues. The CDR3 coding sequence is TGTGCCAGCAGCCGCGAGGGACAGGGTACCTATGGCTACACCTTC. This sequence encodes CASSREGQGTYGYTF.

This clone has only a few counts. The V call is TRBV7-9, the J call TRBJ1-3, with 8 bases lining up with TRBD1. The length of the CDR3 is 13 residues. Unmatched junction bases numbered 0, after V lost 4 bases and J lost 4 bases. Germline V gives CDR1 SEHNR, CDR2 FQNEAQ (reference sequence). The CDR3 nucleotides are TGTGCCAGCAGCTGGGACAGGGGAAACACCATATATTTT. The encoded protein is CASSWDRGNTIYF. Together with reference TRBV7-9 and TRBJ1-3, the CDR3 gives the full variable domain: DTGVSQNPRHKITKRGQNVTFRCDPISEHNRLYWYRQTLGQGPEFLTYFQNEAQLEKSRLLSDRFSAERPKGSFSTLEIQRTEQGDSAMYLCASSWDRGNTIYFGEGSWLTVV.